This T cell receptor (beta chain) was captured in a study of post-analysis software for immune sequencing data. This clonotype came up once. Its antigen is undetermined. Broader study findings: Included in a set of a few TRBV segments more frequent in patients than controls were TRBV5-6, TRBV5-1 and TRBV20-1.

Carried by the TCR beta cDNA libraries were unique molecular identifiers. TCRdb reanalysed the PCR reads using MiXCR and keeps one entry per CDR3 protein. Of hundreds of thousands of distinct CDR3 sequences in the sample, roughly 45% are singletons; the top ten hold under 2%. The CDR3 has 13 residues. Trimming shortened V by 9 bases and J by 5 bases, and 16 bases separated the two germline ends. Looked up from germline, CDR1 is MNHEY and CDR2 is SVGEGT. The receptor was isolated from a girl under 18 with multiple sclerosis. Sequencing was carried out using blood. The rearrangement joins TRBV6-2 or TRBV6-3 to TRBJ2-5; D might be TRBD2 (6 bases). The CDR3, as DNA: TGTGCCAGTGGGCATCTAGCGAGGGAGACCCAGTACTTC. This gives the protein CASGHLARETQYF.